This T cell receptor (beta chain) stems from a study of blood T cell repertoires in COVID-19. Across the study: Material from acute and convalescent COVID-19 was sourced from the United States, Italy and Spain. The analysed material was cDNA or gDNA that came from T cells, B-cell-depleted T cells, or PBMCs.

The CDR3 has 19 amino acids. Trimming removed 8 bases from V and 7 bases from J; junction bases left unmatched: 20. From germline, CDR1 is WNHNN and CDR2 SYGVQD (reference sequence). In the study's own analysis: Counts of nucleated cells, estimated from reference gene primer amplification, were obtained. The assay was immunoSEQ multiplex PCR, and TCRdb's table has in-frame clones only and misses some. V, J and clone size are taken as reported in that table, and D and trimming were inferred from the DNA itself. The sample consists of about 100,000 clones, approximately 86% of them appearing once. The specimen was peripheral blood. This chain joins TRBV10-1 and TRBJ2-1; TRBD2 aligns across 13 bases. The origin of this receptor is a human donor in a cohort sampled during active COVID-19. As DNA, the CDR3 is TGCGCCAGCGGGGGGACCGGGACACAGGGACTAGCGGGACGAAATGAGCAGTTCTTC. This sequence encodes CASGGTGTQGLAGRNEQFF.